This T cell receptor (beta chain) derives from a study of early T cells in non-severe SARS-CoV-2 infection. On the study more broadly: Chains were not paired, and sequencing was done on bulk RNA from unsorted whole blood.

This clonotype was observed many times. Germline CDR1 and CDR2: DFQATT and SNEGSKA (reference sequence). V dropped 2 bases and J dropped 1; count of bases not matched to a gene: 22. The CDR3 sequence is 21 residues long. Individually, cDNA molecules had unique molecular identifiers attached to them. Each CDR3 protein gets one entry after TCRdb re-called the 5' RACE reads with MiXCR. Here the sample spans 55,000 to 70,000 distinct CDR3 sequences, about 4.9% being singletons. The rearrangement joins TRBV20-1 to TRBJ1-3; 8 bases match TRBD1. This specimen was whole blood, taken at baseline. This TCR was sampled from an adult who was a healthcare worker with PCR-confirmed SARS-CoV-2 infection or an uninfected control (not recorded which). The donor label of this sample is uncertain. CDR3 in DNA: TGCAGTGCTAGAAAAAGATACAGGGGGAGGCTCAATGGGGATTCTGGAAACACCATATATTTT. Protein: CSARKRYRGRLNGDSGNTIYF.